This TCR beta chain was captured by sequencing in a study of T cell responses to AZD1222 COVID-19 vaccine. Study conclusions and caveats: Nearly half of unique spike-specific TCRs reportedly avoided B.1.351 and B.1.1.7 mutated regions. No repertoire was sampled before or during the peak T cell response, only after it.

With respect to this clone: Its cognate antigen is unknown.

Combined were second doses at about 4 or about 12 weeks. Trimming shortened V by 5 bases and J by 7 bases, and 14 bases separated the two germline ends. The CDR3 is made up of 13 amino acids. Germline lookup yields CDR1 SGHAT and CDR2 FQNNGV. Libraries were prepared by immunoSEQ multiplex PCR; TCRdb keeps only in-frame clonotypes and omits some of them. Of approximately 80,000 clones in the sample, around 85% were seen once. The chain carries TRBV11-2 and TRBJ1-2, with D perhaps TRBD1 (5 bases). This sequence originates from an adult who received the AZD1222 COVID-19 vaccine. The sample here was peripheral blood, taken 28 days after the second AZD1222 dose. DNA of the CDR3: TGTGCCAGCAGCCTCCCCGGGGGGGTTGGCTACACCTTC. It is translated as CASSLPGGVGYTF.